The T cell receptor beta chain described here comes from a study of T-cell memory formation after mild COVID-19. About the research overall: TCR clusters showed largely donor specificity. General observations from the study: Pre-infection memory showed some responding clones, and this suggested that cross-reactive memory joined. The study found balanced CD4/CD8 in clones contracting day 15 to 85 and a CD4+ lean in later expanders.

The V gene's germline CDR1 is SGHRS and CDR2 YFSETQ. Trimming took 4 bases from V and 8 from J; bases not matched to a gene: 11. The CDR3 loop spans 15 amino acids. Details on this clonotype: Its antigen is as yet unknown.

Constant-segment primers were used for 5'RACE, and the resulting TCR alpha and TCR beta cDNA libraries carried sample barcodes and UMIs. A single record per CDR3 protein comes from TCRdb applying MiXCR to the 5' RACE reads. The sample records just under 550,000 distinct CDR3 sequences, over 20% being singletons. V usage is TRBV5-1 and J usage is TRBJ1-4; 7 bases match TRBD1. This TCR came from an adult woman who had mild COVID-19 (a few samples of this study predate the infection). Cell type and time point are not known. Sequencing input: PBMCs or a T cell subset sorted from them (not recorded which). The CDR3 DNA reads TGCGCCAGCAGCGACGTTTCCGGGACAGCCGAAAAACTGTTTTTT. Encoded protein: CASSDVSGTAEKLFF.